This T cell receptor (beta chain) was documented in a study of blood T cells in healthy people across ages. Study outcomes and limitations: PBMCs were not sorted, which prevented a conclusive comparison of naive versus antigen-experienced cells. Roughly linearly, TCR beta diversity per million T cells fell as age increased.

Through a sample-barcoded 5' primer and a J-beta primer mix, a second PCR was run for roughly 7 to 12 cycles. Every single cDNA molecule received a tag from a template-switch adaptor with 12 random nucleotides. In TCRdb, the 5' RACE reads were re-called with MiXCR into one record per CDR3 protein. Among under 750,000 distinct CDR3 sequences listed, 45% to 55% were seen once. About this clonotype itself: The antigen is unknown.

Looked up from germline, CDR1 is SGHTA and CDR2 is FQGNSA. The CDR3 consists of 13 residues. Between the trimmed V and J ends, which lost 5 bases and 6 bases, there was a span of 10 bases. Total RNA, at least 5.5 micrograms per sample, came from PBMCs. Sequenced material: blood. The rearrangement uses TRBV7-2 and TRBJ1-4; D not certain. This sequence originates from a man of 80 years or more in good health. CDR3 region: CASSRRGDEKLFF. As DNA, the CDR3 is TGTGCCAGCAGCCGCCGTGGGGATGAAAAACTGTTTTTT.